This T cell receptor (beta chain) was sequenced in a study of cytomegalovirus exposure and HLA in healthy donors. Study details: Later, an analysis reported that the 110 or so validation repertoires had used the same platform as the approximately 670 first-cohort repertoires. Study-level points and caveats: It was reported that the classifier diagnosed cytomegalovirus status with high specificity and sensitivity in both the original and validation cohorts.

Remarks on this clone: Its antigen is unknown.

Method: immunoSEQ multiplex PCR; TCRdb's copy keeps in-frame clones and lacks some. The table lists 150,000 to 200,000 clones, about 90% of them singletons. Sequencing used PBMCs. The sequence was obtained from a woman aged 18-29 years in good health and CMV-seropositive.

CDR3 coding DNA: TGTGCCAGCAGTGCTTCGGGTATCGGGGAGCTGTTTTTT. This encodes CASSASGIGELFF. The gene calls are TRBV2 and TRBJ2-2, with D uncertain. Trimming shortened V by 4 bases and J by 7 bases, and 10 bases separated the two germline ends. The germline V gene has CDR1 SNHLY and CDR2 FYNNEI. The length of the CDR3 is 13 residues.